This TCR beta chain was retrieved from a study of CD8 T cells in Susac syndrome. As for the study in general: Blood was drawn from Susac syndrome patients while they were therapy-naive, on corticosteroids, or on intravenous immunoglobulin alone.

Roughly 0.45 to 1 ug RNA was reverse transcribed with random hexamers. Amplification of the TCR beta CDR3 was carried out by immunoSEQ multiplex PCR, which spanned a total of 54 Vbeta and 13 Jbeta segments. Each CDR3 protein gets one entry after TCRdb re-called the immunoSEQ multiplex PCR reads with MiXCR. Of about 200,000 distinct CDR3 sequences listed, 75% to 95% were seen once; the top ten hold over 0.075%. This CDR3 spans 13 amino acids. Trimming cost V 3 bases and J 4 bases, with 13 bases left between them. Germline V gene sequence: CDR1 DFQATT, CDR2 SNEGSKA (reference sequence). Concerning this clonotype: As yet, its antigen is unknown.

Broader study findings: The CD4+ T cell repertoires from Susac syndrome exhibited no clonal expansion.

The sample comprised CD4+ T cells from PBMCs. This rearrangement joins TRBV20-1 to TRBJ2-7; possible D gene TRBD2, 6 bases. The receptor comes from a human donor with Susac syndrome. The CDR3 reads CSASRGGAYEQYF. In DNA, the CDR3 is TGCAGTGCTAGTCGGGGAGGTGCTTACGAGCAGTACTTC.